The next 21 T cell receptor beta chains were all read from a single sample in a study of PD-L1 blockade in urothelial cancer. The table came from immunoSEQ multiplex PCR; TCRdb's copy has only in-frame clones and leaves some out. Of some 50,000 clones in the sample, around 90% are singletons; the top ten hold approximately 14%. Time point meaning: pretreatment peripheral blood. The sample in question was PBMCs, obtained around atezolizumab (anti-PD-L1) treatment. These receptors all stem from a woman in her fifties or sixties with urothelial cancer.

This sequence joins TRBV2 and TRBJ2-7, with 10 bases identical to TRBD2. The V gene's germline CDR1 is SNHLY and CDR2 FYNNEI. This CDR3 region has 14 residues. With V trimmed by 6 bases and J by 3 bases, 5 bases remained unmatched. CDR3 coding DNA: TGTGCCAGCAGGGGGACTAGCGCTATCTACGAGCAGTACTTC. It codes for CASRGTSAIYEQYF.

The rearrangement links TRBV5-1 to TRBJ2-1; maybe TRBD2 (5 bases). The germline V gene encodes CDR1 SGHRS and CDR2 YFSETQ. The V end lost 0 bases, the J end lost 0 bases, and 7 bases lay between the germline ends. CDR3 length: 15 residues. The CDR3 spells CASSLAGISYNEQFF. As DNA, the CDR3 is TGCGCCAGCAGCTTGGCGGGGATCTCCTACAATGAGCAGTTCTTC.

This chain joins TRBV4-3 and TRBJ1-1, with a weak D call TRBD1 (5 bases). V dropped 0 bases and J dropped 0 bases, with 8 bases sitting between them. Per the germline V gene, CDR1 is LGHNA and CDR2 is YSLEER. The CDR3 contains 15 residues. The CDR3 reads CASSQDQGLNTEAFF. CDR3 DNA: TGCGCCAGCAGCCAAGATCAGGGCCTGAACACTGAAGCTTTCTTT.

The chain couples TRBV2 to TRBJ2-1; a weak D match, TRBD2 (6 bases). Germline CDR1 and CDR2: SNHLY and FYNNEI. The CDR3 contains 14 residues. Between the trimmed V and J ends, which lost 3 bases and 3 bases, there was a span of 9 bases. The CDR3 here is CASSELANYNEQFF. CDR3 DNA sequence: TGTGCCAGCAGTGAGCTAGCGAACTACAATGAGCAGTTCTTC.

The CDR3 DNA reads as TGCGCCAGCAGTCTTTTGACAGCGAACACCGGGGAGCTGTTTTTT. Translating gives CASSLLTANTGELFF. V gene TRBV5-1 combines with J gene TRBJ2-2, with a tentative D call TRBD1 (5 bases). The CDR3 covers 15 residues. Per germline, CDR1 SGHRS and CDR2 YFSETQ. Trimming cost V 5 bases and J 0 bases, with 11 bases left between them.

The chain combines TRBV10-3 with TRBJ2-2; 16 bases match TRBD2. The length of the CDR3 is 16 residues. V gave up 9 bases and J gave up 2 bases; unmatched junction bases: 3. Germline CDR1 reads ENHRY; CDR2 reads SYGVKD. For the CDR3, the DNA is TGTGCCATGGGGACTAGCGGGGGGGCTAACACCGGGGAGCTGTTTTTT. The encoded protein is CAMGTSGGANTGELFF.

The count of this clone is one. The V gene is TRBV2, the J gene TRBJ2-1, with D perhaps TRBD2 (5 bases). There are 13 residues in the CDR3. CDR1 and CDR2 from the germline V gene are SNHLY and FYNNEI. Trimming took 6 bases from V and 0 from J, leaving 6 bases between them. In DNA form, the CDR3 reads TGTGCCAGCAGCGGACTCTCCTACAATGAGCAGTTCTTC. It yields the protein CASSGLSYNEQFF. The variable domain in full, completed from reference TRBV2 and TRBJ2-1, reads EPEVTQTPSHQVTQMGQEVILRCVPISNHLYFYWYRQILGQKVEFLVSFYNNEISEKSEIFDDQFSVERPDGSNFTLKIRSTKLEDSAMYFCASSGLSYNEQFFGPGTRLTVL.

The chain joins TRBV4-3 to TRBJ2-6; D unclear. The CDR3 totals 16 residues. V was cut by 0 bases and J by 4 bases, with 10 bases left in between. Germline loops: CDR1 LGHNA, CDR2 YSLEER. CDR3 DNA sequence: TGCGCCAGCAGCCAAGATTCCTTGGGCGGGGCCAACGTCCTGACTTTC. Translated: CASSQDSLGGANVLTF.

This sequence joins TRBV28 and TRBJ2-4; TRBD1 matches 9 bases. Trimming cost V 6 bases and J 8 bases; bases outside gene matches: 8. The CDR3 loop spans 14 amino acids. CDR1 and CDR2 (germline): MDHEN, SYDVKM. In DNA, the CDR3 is TGTGCCAGCAGCCACGGGACAGGGTGGGACATTCAGTACTTC. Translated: CASSHGTGWDIQYF. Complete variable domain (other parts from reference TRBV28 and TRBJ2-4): DVKVTQSSRYLVKRTGEKVFLECVQDMDHENMFWYRQDPGLGLRLIYFSYDVKMKEKGDIPEGYSVSREKKERFSLILESASTNQTSMYLCASSHGTGWDIQYFGAGTRLSVL.

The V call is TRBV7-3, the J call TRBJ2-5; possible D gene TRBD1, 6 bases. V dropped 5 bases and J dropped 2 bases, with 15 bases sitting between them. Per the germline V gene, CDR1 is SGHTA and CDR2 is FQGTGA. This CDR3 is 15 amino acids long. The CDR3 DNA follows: TGTGCCAGCAGCCTCGGGACAAGGGGACAAGAGACCCAGTACTTC. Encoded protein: CASSLGTRGQETQYF.

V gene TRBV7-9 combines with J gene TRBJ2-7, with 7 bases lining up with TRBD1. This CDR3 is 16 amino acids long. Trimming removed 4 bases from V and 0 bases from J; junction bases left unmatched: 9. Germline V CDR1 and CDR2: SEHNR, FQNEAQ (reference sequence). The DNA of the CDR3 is TGTGCCAGCAGCTATTACGGGACAGTGAGCTCCTACGAGCAGTACTTC. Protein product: CASSYYGTVSSYEQYF.

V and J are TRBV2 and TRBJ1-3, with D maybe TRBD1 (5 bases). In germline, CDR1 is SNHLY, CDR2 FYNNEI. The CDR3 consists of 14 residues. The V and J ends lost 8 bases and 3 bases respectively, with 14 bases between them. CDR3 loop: CASEDSFYGNTIYF. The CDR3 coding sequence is TGTGCCAGCGAAGACAGCTTCTATGGAAACACCATATATTTT.

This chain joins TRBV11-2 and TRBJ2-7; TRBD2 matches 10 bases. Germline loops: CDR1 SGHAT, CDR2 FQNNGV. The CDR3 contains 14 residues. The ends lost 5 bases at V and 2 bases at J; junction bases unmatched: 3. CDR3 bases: TGTGCCAGCAGCCCTACTAGCGGGGCCTACGAGCAGTACTTC. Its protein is CASSPTSGAYEQYF. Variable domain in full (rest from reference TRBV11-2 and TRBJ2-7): EAGVAQSPRYKIIEKRQSVAFWCNPISGHATLYWYQQILGQGPKLLIQFQNNGVVDDSQLPKDRFSAERLKGVDSTLKIQPAKLEDSAVYLCASSPTSGAYEQYFGPGTRLTVT.

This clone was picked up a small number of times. CDR3 residues: CASSQHQGAPDTQYF. CDR3 nucleotide sequence: TGCGCCAGCAGCCAACATCAGGGGGCCCCAGATACGCAGTATTTT. This rearrangement joins TRBV4-3 to TRBJ2-3, with TRBD1 matching over 8 bases. Germline loops: CDR1 LGHNA, CDR2 YSLEER. With V trimmed by 2 bases and J by 4 bases, 5 bases remained unmatched. This CDR3 has 15 residues.

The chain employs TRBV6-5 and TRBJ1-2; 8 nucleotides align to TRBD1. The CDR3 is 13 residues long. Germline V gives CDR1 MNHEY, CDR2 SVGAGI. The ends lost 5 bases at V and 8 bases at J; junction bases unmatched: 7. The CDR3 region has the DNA TGTGCCAGCAGTCCATGGACAGGGTTCGGCTACACCTTC. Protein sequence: CASSPWTGFGYTF.

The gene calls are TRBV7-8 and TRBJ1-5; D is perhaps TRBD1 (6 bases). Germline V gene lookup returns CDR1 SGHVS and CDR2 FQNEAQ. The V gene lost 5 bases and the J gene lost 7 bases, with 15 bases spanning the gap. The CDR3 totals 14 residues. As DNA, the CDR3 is TGTGCCAGCAGCAGAGAGGGGGGGGACCAGCCCCAGCATTTT. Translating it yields CASSREGGDQPQHF.

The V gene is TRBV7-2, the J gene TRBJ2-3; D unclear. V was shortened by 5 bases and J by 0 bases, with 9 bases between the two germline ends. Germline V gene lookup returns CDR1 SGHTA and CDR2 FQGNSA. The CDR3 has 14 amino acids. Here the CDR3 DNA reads TGTGCCAGCAGCACCCGGTCTAGCACAGATACGCAGTATTTT. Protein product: CASSTRSSTDTQYF. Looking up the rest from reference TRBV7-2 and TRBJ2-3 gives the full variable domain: GAGVSQSPSNKVTEKGKDVELRCDPISGHTALYWYRQSLGQGLEFLIYFQGNSAPDKSGLPSDRFSAERTGGSVSTLTIQRTQQEDSAVYLCASSTRSSTDTQYFGPGTRLTVL.

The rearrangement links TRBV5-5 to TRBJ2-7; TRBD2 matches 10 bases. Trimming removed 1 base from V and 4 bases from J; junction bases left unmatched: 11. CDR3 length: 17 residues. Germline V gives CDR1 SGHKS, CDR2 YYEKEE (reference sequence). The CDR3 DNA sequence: TGTGCCAGCAGCTTGTTTGTAAGGCTAGCGGGAGCTTACGAGCAGTACTTC. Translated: CASSLFVRLAGAYEQYF.

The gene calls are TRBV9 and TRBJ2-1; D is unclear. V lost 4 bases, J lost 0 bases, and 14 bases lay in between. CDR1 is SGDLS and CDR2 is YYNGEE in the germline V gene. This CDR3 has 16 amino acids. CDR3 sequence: CASSPHGASSYNEQFF. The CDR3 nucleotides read TGTGCCAGCAGCCCCCACGGAGCCAGCTCCTACAATGAGCAGTTCTTC.

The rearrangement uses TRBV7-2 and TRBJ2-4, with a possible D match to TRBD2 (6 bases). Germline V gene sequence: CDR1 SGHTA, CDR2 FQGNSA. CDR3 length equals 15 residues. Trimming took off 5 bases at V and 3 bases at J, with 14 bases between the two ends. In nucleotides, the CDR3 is TGTGCCAGCAGCGGGACTGTAGTAGGCAAAAACATTCAGTACTTC. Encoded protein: CASSGTVVGKNIQYF.

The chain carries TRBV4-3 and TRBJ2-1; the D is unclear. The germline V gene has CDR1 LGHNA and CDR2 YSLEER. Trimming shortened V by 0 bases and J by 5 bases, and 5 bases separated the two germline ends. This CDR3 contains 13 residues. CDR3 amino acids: CASSQDQNNEQFF. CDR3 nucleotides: TGCGCCAGCAGCCAAGATCAGAACAATGAGCAGTTCTTC.